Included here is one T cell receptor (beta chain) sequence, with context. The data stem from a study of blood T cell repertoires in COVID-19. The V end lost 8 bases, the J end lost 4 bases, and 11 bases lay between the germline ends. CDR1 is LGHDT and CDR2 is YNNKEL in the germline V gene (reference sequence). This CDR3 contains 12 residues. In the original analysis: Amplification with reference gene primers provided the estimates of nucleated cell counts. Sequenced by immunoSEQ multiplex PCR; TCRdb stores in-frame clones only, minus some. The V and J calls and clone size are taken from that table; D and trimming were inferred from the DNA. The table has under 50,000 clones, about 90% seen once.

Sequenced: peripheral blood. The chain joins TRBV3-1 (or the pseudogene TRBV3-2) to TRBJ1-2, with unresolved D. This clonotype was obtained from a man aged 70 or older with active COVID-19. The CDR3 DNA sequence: TGTGCCAGCTTCGAGGGTATCTATGGCTACACCTTC. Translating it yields CASFEGIYGYTF.